The clone carrying this T cell receptor beta chain was observed a handful of times. Its antigen is not identified. The protocol was immunoSEQ multiplex PCR, while the TCRdb copy is restricted to in-frame clones and leaves out a portion. Of almost 200,000 clones in the sample, about 81% were seen once. CDR3 length equals 14 residues. Per germline, CDR1 LNHDA and CDR2 SQIVND (reference sequence). V dropped 0 bases and J dropped 7; count of bases not matched to a gene: 4. The sample is drawn from a study of cytomegalovirus exposure and HLA in healthy donors. Findings and caveats of the study: For cytomegalovirus status, the classifier reportedly gave diagnoses with high specificity and sensitivity. Many donors shared some public TCRs, even though most TCR sequences were rare.

Sequencing was done on a sample of PBMCs. The clonotype was recovered from a woman aged 30 to 39 in good health and CMV-seronegative. This chain connects TRBV19 to TRBJ1-2; the match to TRBD1 covers 8 bases. CDR3 coding DNA: TGTGCCAGTAGTATAGACAGGGGGCACGGTGGCTACACCTTC. It is translated as CASSIDRGHGGYTF.